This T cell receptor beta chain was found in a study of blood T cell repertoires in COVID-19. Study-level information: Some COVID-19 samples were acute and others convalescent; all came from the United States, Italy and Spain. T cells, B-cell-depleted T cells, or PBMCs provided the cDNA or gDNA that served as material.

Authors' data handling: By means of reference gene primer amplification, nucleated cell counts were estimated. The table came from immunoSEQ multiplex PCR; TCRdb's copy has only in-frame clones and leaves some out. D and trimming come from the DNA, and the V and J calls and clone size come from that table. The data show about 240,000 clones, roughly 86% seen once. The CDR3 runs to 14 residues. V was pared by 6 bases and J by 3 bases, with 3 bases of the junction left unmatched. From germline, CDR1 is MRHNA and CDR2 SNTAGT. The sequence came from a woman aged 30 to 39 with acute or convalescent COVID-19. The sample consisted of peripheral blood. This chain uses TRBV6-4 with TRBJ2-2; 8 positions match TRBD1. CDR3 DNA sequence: TGTGCCAGCAGCCTGACAGGGGACACCGGGGAGCTGTTTTTT. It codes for CASSLTGDTGELFF.